This paragraph reports one T cell receptor (beta chain). Its antigen is unidentified. These data are taken from a study of neoadjuvant nivolumab and ipilimumab in lung cancer. Study overall: The combination arm added day-1 ipilimumab 1 mg/kg to nivolumab 3 mg/kg on days 1, 15, 29. Study observations and caveats: From pretherapy to surgery, tumor richness and clonality rose with dual therapy.

The assay was immunoSEQ multiplex PCR, and TCRdb's table has in-frame clones only and misses some. Of about 18,000 clones in the sample, more than 75% were seen once. There are 14 residues in the CDR3. V lost 5 bases, J lost 4 bases, and 13 bases lay in between. From germline, CDR1 is SGHAT and CDR2 FQNNGV. Sample: tumor tissue, taken after neoadjuvant nivolumab, alone or with ipilimumab, at or shortly before surgery. J is TRBJ2-3 and V is TRBV11-2; possible D gene TRBD2, 6 bases. The source is an adult with non-small cell lung cancer. The CDR3 sequence is CASSPGRGPDTQYF. The CDR3 DNA reads TGTGCCAGCAGCCCCGGGAGAGGGCCAGATACGCAGTATTTT.